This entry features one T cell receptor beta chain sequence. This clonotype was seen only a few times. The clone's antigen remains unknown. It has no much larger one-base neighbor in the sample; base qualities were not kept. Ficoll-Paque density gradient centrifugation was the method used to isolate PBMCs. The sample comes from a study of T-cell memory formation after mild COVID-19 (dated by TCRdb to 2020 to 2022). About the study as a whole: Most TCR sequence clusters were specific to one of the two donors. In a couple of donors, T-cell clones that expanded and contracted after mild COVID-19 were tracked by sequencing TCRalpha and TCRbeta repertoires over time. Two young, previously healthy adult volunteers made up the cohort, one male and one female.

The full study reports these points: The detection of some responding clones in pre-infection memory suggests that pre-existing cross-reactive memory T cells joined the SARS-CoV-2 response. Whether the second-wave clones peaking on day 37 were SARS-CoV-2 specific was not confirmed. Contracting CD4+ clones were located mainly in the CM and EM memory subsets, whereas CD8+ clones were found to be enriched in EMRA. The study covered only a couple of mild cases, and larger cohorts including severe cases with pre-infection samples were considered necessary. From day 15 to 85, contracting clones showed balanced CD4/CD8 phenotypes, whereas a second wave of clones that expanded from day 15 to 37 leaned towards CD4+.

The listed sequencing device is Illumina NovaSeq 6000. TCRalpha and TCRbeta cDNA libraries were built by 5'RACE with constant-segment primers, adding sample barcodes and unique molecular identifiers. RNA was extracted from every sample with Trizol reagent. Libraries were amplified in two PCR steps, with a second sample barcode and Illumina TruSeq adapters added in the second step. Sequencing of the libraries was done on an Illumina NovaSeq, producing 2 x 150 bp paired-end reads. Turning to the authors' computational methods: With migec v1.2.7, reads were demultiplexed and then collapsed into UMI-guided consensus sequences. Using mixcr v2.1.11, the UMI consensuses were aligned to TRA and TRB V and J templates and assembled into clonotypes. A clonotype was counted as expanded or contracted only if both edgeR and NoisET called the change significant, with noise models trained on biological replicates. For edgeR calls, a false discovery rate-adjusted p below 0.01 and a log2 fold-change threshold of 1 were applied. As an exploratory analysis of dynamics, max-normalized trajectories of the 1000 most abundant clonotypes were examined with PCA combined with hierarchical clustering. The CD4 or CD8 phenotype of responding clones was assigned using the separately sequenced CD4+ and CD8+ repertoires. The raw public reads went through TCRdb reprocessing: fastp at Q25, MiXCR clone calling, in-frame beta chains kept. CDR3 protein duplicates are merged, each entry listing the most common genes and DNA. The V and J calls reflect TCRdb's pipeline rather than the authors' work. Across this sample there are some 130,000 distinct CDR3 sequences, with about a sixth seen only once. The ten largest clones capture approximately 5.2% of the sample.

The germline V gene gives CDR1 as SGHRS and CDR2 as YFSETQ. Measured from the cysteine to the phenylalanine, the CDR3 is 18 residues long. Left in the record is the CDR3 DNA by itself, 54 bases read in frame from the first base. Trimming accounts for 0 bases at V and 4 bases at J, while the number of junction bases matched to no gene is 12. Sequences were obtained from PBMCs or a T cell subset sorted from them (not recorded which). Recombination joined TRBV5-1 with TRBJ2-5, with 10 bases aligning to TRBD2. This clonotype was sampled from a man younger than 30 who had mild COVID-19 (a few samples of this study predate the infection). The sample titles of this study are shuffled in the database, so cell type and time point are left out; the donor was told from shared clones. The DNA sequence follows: TGCGCCAGCAGCTTGGCGTCCAGCGGGGGGGAGAGTCGAGAGACCCAGTACTTC. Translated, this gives CASSLASSGGESRETQYF.